This T cell receptor beta chain was obtained from a study of blood T cell repertoires in COVID-19. The wider study: Specimens from acute and convalescent COVID-19 originated in the United States, Italy and Spain. Nucleic acid was either cDNA or gDNA, and it came from T cells, B-cell-depleted T cells, or PBMCs.

The ends were cut back, 4 bases at V and 4 bases at J, with 16 bases in the middle. The CDR3 contains 15 residues. Produced via immunoSEQ multiplex PCR; TCRdb's table is partial and in-frame only. The profile shows 250,000 to 350,000 clones, roughly 90% of them singletons. This TCR derives from a man between 18 and 29 years old with active or convalescent COVID-19. The sample consisted of peripheral blood. The genes are TRBV23-1 and TRBJ1-2; unclear D gene. TRBV23-1 has ORF status, its function being uncertain. The CDR3 sequence is CASSRLDGSFYGYTF. The CDR3 DNA reads TGCGCCAGCAGTCGCCTCGATGGGAGTTTCTATGGCTACACCTTC.